The next 32 T cell receptor beta chains were all read from a single sample in a study of PD-1 blockade in classical Hodgkin lymphoma (TCRdb year 2020). The time point label for this specimen denotes: cycle 1 day 1 (C1D1), immediately before nivolumab initiation. Every trial patient had relapsed following autologous stem cell transplantation, and prior brentuximab vedotin exposure was what differed among cohorts A, B and C. The method was the immunoSEQ multiplex PCR assay. This immuneACCESS table, as held by TCRdb, lists in-frame sequences with V and J called but not all clones. Of the missing ones, under half trace to an unresolved V gene in checked studies; the others have no known cause. Present in this sample are about 21,000 clones, roughly 72% of which were seen just once. Together, the top ten hold 5% to 6% of the sample. The sample in question was peripheral blood mononuclear cells (PBMCs), obtained at baseline. The receptors were gathered from a human donor with classical Hodgkin lymphoma.

This clone was found a few times. This sequence joins TRBV4-2 and TRBJ2-7; 11 bases are shared with TRBD2. The junction had 7 bases not matched to a gene; V was cut back by 3 bases and J by 3 bases. The germline V gene has CDR1 LGHNA and CDR2 YNFKEQ. The CDR3 runs to 16 residues. CDR3: CASSHVIGLAGYEQYF. CDR3 DNA: TGTGCCAGCAGCCACGTTATAGGACTAGCGGGCTACGAGCAGTACTTC.

This clone has just one count. The chain uses TRBV19 and TRBJ2-4; D may be TRBD1 (5 bases). The germline V and J ends were trimmed by 4 bases and 7 bases, with 11 bases remaining between them. The CDR3 covers 13 residues. From germline, CDR1 is LNHDA and CDR2 SQIVND (reference sequence). The CDR3 loop reads CASSTASGNIQYF. CDR3 bases: TGTGCCAGTAGTACGGCCTCAGGGAACATTCAGTACTTC.

This chain links TRBV19 with TRBJ2-1, with TRBD1 matching 10 bases. In germline, CDR1 is LNHDA, CDR2 SQIVND (reference sequence). V lost 5 bases, J lost 1 base, and 8 bases stayed unmatched. This CDR3 has 17 amino acids. CDR3 in amino acids: CASSSGRDRGSYNEQFF. In nucleotides, the CDR3 is TGTGCCAGTAGTTCTGGCCGGGACAGGGGTTCCTACAATGAGCAGTTCTTC.

This sequence joins TRBV5-5 and TRBJ2-5; D gene unclear. In germline, CDR1 is SGHKS, CDR2 YYEKEE (reference sequence). This CDR3 comprises 12 residues. V shed 2 bases and J shed 4 bases, with 6 bases lying between them. CDR3 DNA: TGTGCCAGCAGCTTCCCCGGAGAGACCCAGTACTTC. It specifies CASSFPGETQYF.

The V call is TRBV27, the J call TRBJ1-6; D is unresolved. V was cut by 6 bases and J by 7 bases, with 7 bases left in between. Per germline, CDR1 MNHEY and CDR2 SMNVEV (reference sequence). The CDR3 spans 12 residues. CDR3 coding DNA: TGTGCCAGCAGCCCAGTGAATTCACCCCTCCACTTT. This sequence encodes CASSPVNSPLHF.

For this clone: Other DNA sequences from this sample encode an identical CDR3 as well. The genes are TRBV5-4 and TRBJ1-2; the match to TRBD1 covers 7 bases. CDR3 length: 13 residues. Per the germline V gene, CDR1 is SGHNT and CDR2 is YYREEE (reference sequence). V lost 5 bases to trimming and J lost 4 bases; unmatched junction nucleotides: 5. CDR3 DNA: TGTGCCAGCAGGCGGGACAGCCCCTATGGCTACACCTTC. The encoded protein is CASRRDSPYGYTF.

This clone was detected once. The CDR3 DNA reads TGTGCCAGCAGCAATGGACAGGGGGCAACCTACGAGCAGTACTTC. Translation gives CASSNGQGATYEQYF. The V gene is TRBV5-4, the J gene TRBJ2-7; 11 nucleotides align to TRBD1. The CDR3 is made up of 15 amino acids. CDR1 and CDR2 from the germline V gene are SGHNT and YYREEE (reference sequence). Germline trimming cut 4 bases from V and 2 bases from J; bases unmatched to any gene: 5. The full variable domain, its missing parts supplied by reference TRBV5-4 and TRBJ2-7, is ETGVTQSPTHLIKTRGQQVTLRCSSQSGHNTVSWYQQALGQGPQFIFQYYREEENGRGNFPPRFSGLQFPNYSSELNVNALELDDSALYLCASSNGQGATYEQYFGPGTRLTVT.

The chain links TRBV6-5 to TRBJ2-2; tentatively, D is TRBD1 (5 bases). Trimming cost V 2 bases and J 3 bases, with 7 bases left between them. The CDR3 covers 14 residues. Germline values: CDR1 MNHEY, CDR2 SVGAGI. The CDR3 is CASSYIGDTGELFF. In DNA form, the CDR3 reads TGTGCCAGCAGTTACATAGGGGACACCGGGGAGCTGTTTTTT.

V is TRBV27 and J is TRBJ1-2; 11 nucleotides line up with TRBD1. Germline V gives CDR1 MNHEY, CDR2 SMNVEV (reference sequence). V was pared by 5 bases and J by 8 bases, with 16 bases of the junction left unmatched. The CDR3 spans 17 residues. CDR3 in DNA: TGTGCCAGCAGTCTCACCGGGACAGGGGGGAATTTCTACGGCTACACCTTC. It translates to CASSLTGTGGNFYGYTF.

The chain is built from TRBV9 and TRBJ2-1, with 7 bases fitting TRBD2. Germline loops: CDR1 SGDLS, CDR2 YYNGEE. The CDR3 runs 16 residues. The V and J ends lost 4 bases and 2 bases, in that order; junction bases with no gene match: 9. CDR3 nucleotide sequence: TGTGCCAGCAGCCCCTCGACTAGCAACACCTACAATGAGCAGTTCTTC. Amino acid sequence: CASSPSTSNTYNEQFF.

The J gene is TRBJ2-2, the V gene TRBV2; 7 bases line up with TRBD1. Germline values: CDR1 SNHLY, CDR2 FYNNEI. CDR3 length: 16 amino acids. With 6 bases clipped from V and 4 bases from J, the junction kept 11 bases outside the gene matches. CDR3 in DNA: TGTGCCAGCAGGGGCTTGGGACAGCCTGGCACCGGGGAGCTGTTTTTT. Protein sequence: CASRGLGQPGTGELFF.

This clone was seen more than once but under ten times. The chain couples TRBV5-1 to TRBJ2-7; 9 bases align to TRBD2. In germline, CDR1 is SGHRS, CDR2 YFSETQ. With V trimmed by 0 bases and J by 5 bases, 9 bases remained unmatched. There are 16 residues in the CDR3. The CDR3 nucleotides read TGCGCCAGCAGCTTGGCCGGGTCTAGCGGGACCCACGAGCAGTACTTC. Translation: CASSLAGSSGTHEQYF.

This clone is labeled as medium-sized (0.01 to 0.1%). The chain combines TRBV4-1 with TRBJ2-7; D possibly corresponds to TRBD1 (6 bases). The CDR3 covers 12 residues. Per germline, CDR1 MGHRA and CDR2 YSYEKL. V was shortened by 0 bases and J by 7 bases, with 7 bases between the two germline ends. The CDR3 nucleotides are TGCGCCAGCAGCCAAGAAAGGGGGGAGCAGTACTTC. This gives the protein CASSQERGEQYF.

The chain carries TRBV6-6 and TRBJ1-2, with a tentative D call TRBD1 (5 bases). This CDR3 is built from 11 residues. Trimming stripped 2 bases from V and 7 bases from J, with 5 bases between. Germline CDR1 is MNHNY and CDR2 is SVGAGI (reference sequence). The CDR3 nucleotides read TGTGCCAGCAGTTACGGGGCTGGCTACACCTTC. This codes for CASSYGAGYTF.

The sample holds a few counts of this clone. The chain links TRBV5-4 to TRBJ1-2; D call uncertain. Trimming removed 4 bases at V and 0 bases at J, with 10 bases between. Germline values: CDR1 SGHNT, CDR2 YYREEE (reference sequence). CDR3 length: 14 residues. The DNA of the CDR3 is TGTGCCAGCAGCCCCCCGGGCGCTAACTATGGCTACACCTTC. Its protein is CASSPPGANYGYTF. The full variable domain, completed using reference TRBV5-4 and TRBJ1-2, is ETGVTQSPTHLIKTRGQQVTLRCSSQSGHNTVSWYQQALGQGPQFIFQYYREEENGRGNFPPRFSGLQFPNYSSELNVNALELDDSALYLCASSPPGANYGYTFGSGTRLTVV.

V and J are TRBV5-1 and TRBJ2-5, with D perhaps given as TRBD1 or TRBD2 (5 bases each). The end of the DNA fits TRBJ2-7 better, so the J call may be wrong. Per the germline V gene, CDR1 is SGHRS and CDR2 is YFSETQ. This CDR3 has 15 amino acids. The CDR3 sequence: CASSSTGMGPYEQYF. The CDR3 DNA follows: TGCGCCAGCAGCTCGACCGGGATGGGACCCTACGAGCAGTACTTC.

The chain joins TRBV5-3 to TRBJ2-7; 7 nucleotides match TRBD2. TRBV5-3 is filed as an ORF, its function uncertain. This CDR3 has 15 amino acids. V lost 2 bases and J lost 3; bases outside the gene matches: 8. CDR3 in DNA: TGTGCCAGAAGCTTCTCTAGCGGACCCTTCTACGAGCAGTACTTC. Translation: CARSFSSGPFYEQYF.

V gene TRBV6-5 combines with J gene TRBJ1-1, with 7 bases identical to TRBD1. The CDR3 spans 14 residues. After removal of 5 bases from V and 4 bases from J, the junction contained 7 bases not matched to a gene. Per the germline V gene, CDR1 is MNHEY and CDR2 is SVGAGI. The DNA for the CDR3 is TGTGCCAGCAGTGAAGGGACAGCCGGCACTGAAGCTTTCTTT. It codes for CASSEGTAGTEAFF.

V is TRBV2 and J is TRBJ1-2, with 8 positions matching TRBD1. Trimming removed 10 bases from V and 1 base from J; junction bases left unmatched: 5. CDR3 length: 13 amino acids. CDR1 and CDR2 (germline): SNHLY, FYNNEI. CDR3 in amino acids: CATSTGDNYGYTF. In DNA form, the CDR3 reads TGTGCCACCTCGACAGGGGATAACTATGGCTACACCTTC.

A few counts support this clone. V gene TRBV6-6 combines with J gene TRBJ2-2; TRBD2 might be the D (5 bases). Germline V gene sequence: CDR1 MNHNY, CDR2 SVGAGI (reference sequence). This CDR3 region has 15 residues. V was trimmed by 4 bases and J by 7 bases, leaving 16 bases between them. CDR3 residues: CASSLLYRAGGELFF. The CDR3 bases are TGTGCCAGCAGTTTATTGTATAGGGCGGGCGGGGAGCTGTTTTTT.

This chain links TRBV9 with TRBJ2-3, with D perhaps TRBD2 (7 bases). CDR3 length: 15 amino acids. V was shortened by 3 bases and J by 6 bases, with 17 bases between the two germline ends. Germline CDR1 SGDLS, CDR2 YYNGEE. CDR3 sequence: CASSAGGPGVDTQYF. CDR3 DNA: TGTGCCAGCAGCGCCGGGGGGCCGGGGGTGGATACGCAGTATTTT.

The chain employs TRBV18 and TRBJ2-5; D possibly uses TRBD1 or TRBD2 (6 bases each). The J call is doubtful: the DNA matches TRBJ2-7 better. The CDR3 consists of 18 residues. Germline V gives CDR1 KGHSH, CDR2 LQKENI. CDR3 protein: CASSPTVEGHGPLYEQYF. CDR3 DNA: TGTGCCAGCTCACCGACTGTGGAGGGACATGGGCCCCTCTACGAGCAGTACTTC.

The V gene is TRBV10-3, the J gene TRBJ1-5; D unresolved. The germline gives CDR1 ENHRY, CDR2 SYGVKD. The CDR3 has 14 amino acids. Trimming shortened V by 0 bases and J by 7 bases, and 10 bases separated the two germline ends. The CDR3 region is CAISESGQNQPQHF. The CDR3 nucleotides read TGTGCCATCAGTGAGTCTGGCCAGAACCAGCCCCAGCATTTT.

This rearrangement joins TRBV5-1 to TRBJ2-3; D might be TRBD1 or TRBD2, each matching 5 bases. The CDR3 length is 13 residues. The ends were cut back, 2 bases at V and 6 bases at J, with 10 bases in the middle. The V gene's germline CDR1 is SGHRS and CDR2 YFSETQ. CDR3 sequence (DNA): TGCGCCAGCAGCTTACGGGGCCTTGATACGCAGTATTTT. Translation gives CASSLRGLDTQYF.

This clone appeared a single time. V is TRBV5-1 and J is TRBJ2-1; D unclear. Germline V CDR1 and CDR2: SGHRS, YFSETQ. Trimming shortened V by 2 bases and J by 9 bases, and 12 bases separated the two germline ends. The CDR3 has 13 amino acids. The DNA for the CDR3 is TGCGCCAGCAGCTTCACTGGAGCGCGTGAGCAGTTCTTC. This gives the protein CASSFTGAREQFF.

This chain uses TRBV7-8 with TRBJ1-3, with a possible D match to TRBD1 (5 bases). CDR1 is SGHVS, CDR2 FQNEAQ, per germline. The CDR3 has 15 amino acids. Trimming stripped 6 bases from V and 0 bases from J, with 12 bases between. DNA of the CDR3: TGTGCCAGCAGTTTTGACAGAGGCTCTGGAAACACCATATATTTT. Translated: CASSFDRGSGNTIYF.

V is TRBV18 and J is TRBJ2-3, with TRBD2 identical over 10 bases. CDR3 length: 17 residues. Germline V gene sequence: CDR1 KGHSH, CDR2 LQKENI. Unmatched junction bases numbered 6, after V lost 1 base and J lost 2 bases. CDR3 bases: TGTGCCAGCTCACCACTCCCTAGCGGGAGTGTCACAGATACGCAGTATTTT. Translating gives CASSPLPSGSVTDTQYF.

The chain has TRBV5-1 and TRBJ1-4; no clear D gene. This CDR3 comprises 15 residues. CDR1 SGHRS and CDR2 YFSETQ come from the germline V gene. The germline V and J ends were trimmed by 2 bases and 0 bases, with 8 bases remaining between them. The CDR3 sequence: CASSFLSATNEKLFF. Here the CDR3 DNA reads TGCGCCAGCAGCTTTCTCTCTGCAACTAATGAAAAACTGTTTTTT.

The rearrangement uses TRBV7-7 and TRBJ2-5; 8 positions match TRBD2. Germline V gene data show CDR1 as SSHAT and CDR2 as FNYEAQ (reference sequence). This CDR3 spans 14 amino acids. V gave up 5 bases and J gave up 3 bases; unmatched junction bases: 5. In DNA, the CDR3 is TGTGCCAGCAGCCCTCCGGGAGGGAAAGAGACCCAGTACTTC. Protein product: CASSPPGGKETQYF.

The rearrangement joins TRBV5-1 to TRBJ2-5, with D possibly matching TRBD2 (6 bases). The V and J ends lost 7 bases and 5 bases respectively, with 15 bases between them. The CDR3 extends over 13 amino acids. Germline loops: CDR1 SGHRS, CDR2 YFSETQ. The CDR3 coding sequence is TGCGCCAGCCCCTGGAGGGCTTGGGAGACCCAGTACTTC. The encoded protein is CASPWRAWETQYF.

J is TRBJ1-4 and V is TRBV5-8; D gene unclear. Per germline, CDR1 SGHTS and CDR2 YDEGEE. V shed 0 bases and J shed 0 bases, with 9 bases lying between them. This CDR3 is built from 16 residues. The CDR3 DNA is TGTGCCAGCAGCTTGGTTTTTGGGGCAACTAATGAAAAACTGTTTTTT. This sequence encodes CASSLVFGATNEKLFF. The full variable domain, in which reference TRBV5-8 and TRBJ1-4 provide the parts outside the CDR3, is EAGVTQSPTHLIKTRGQQATLRCSPISGHTSVYWYQQALGLGLQFLLWYDEGEERNRGNFPPRFSGRQFPNYSSELNVNALELEDSALYLCASSLVFGATNEKLFFGSGTQLSVL.

V usage is TRBV11-2 and J usage is TRBJ1-5; maybe TRBD1 (6 bases). This CDR3 comprises 14 residues. Trimming removed 0 bases at V and 6 bases at J, with 9 bases between. In germline, CDR1 is SGHAT, CDR2 FQNNGV. Here the CDR3 reads CASSLDRGRQPQHF. DNA of the CDR3: TGTGCCAGCAGCTTAGACAGGGGACGTCAGCCCCAGCATTTT.